The rows below give T cell receptor beta chains drawn from one sample of a study of regulatory T cells in long-lasting Graves disease. MiXCR, run by TCRdb on the multiplex PCR reads, gives a single entry per CDR3 protein. The data contain 400,000 to 650,000 distinct CDR3 sequences, about 16% of them singletons. The same data also contributed to another study, on T cells in Graves' hyperthyroidism and ophthalmopathy.

Material: peripheral blood mononuclear cells (PBMCs), obtained at new diagnosis, from a patient treated with antithyroid drugs. The source of these receptors is a middle-aged woman with Graves disease. The conserved cysteine and the conserved F or W are not part of the CDR3 here. Size is omitted from some rows. Given values are once, few, many or a class for expanded clones.

V: TRBV2
J: TRBJ1-1
size: many
CDR3: ASSPTGTGNTEAF

V: TRBV6-1
J: TRBJ2-2
size: NA
CDR3: ACNLGGTGELF

V: TRBV27
J: TRBJ1-6
size: few
CDR3: ASSFSLPGQGDNSPLH

V: TRBV5-6
J: TRBJ2-1
size: many
CDR3: ASSLDSFFPWLAGNEQF

V: TRBV5-1
J: TRBJ2-7
size: NA
CDR3: ASSLPLGSGGINEQY

V: TRBV10-3
J: TRBJ1-3
size: NA
CDR3: AISPGQGSGNTIY

V: TRBV20-1
J: TRBJ2-5
size: NA
CDR3: SARDLAEQETQY

V: TRBV29-1
J: TRBJ1-2
size: once
CDR3: SVGRVTGHT

V: TRBV7-8
J: TRBJ2-5
size: many
CDR3: ASTERVAGGQETQY

V: TRBV5-1
J: TRBJ2-2
size: few
CDR3: ASSPGTSGVTGELF

V: TRBV5-1
J: TRBJ2-5
size: NA
CDR3: ASSSLTSNQETQY